This TCR beta chain was observed in a study of neurological immune-mediated disorders. Points from the study as a whole: Subjects shared no identical expanded-clone CDR3 amino acid sequences, suggesting private TCR-beta repertoires in all groups.

The CDR3 runs to 17 residues. Germline assignment: CDR1 SGHTA and CDR2 FQGNSA. V dropped 2 bases and J dropped 2; count of bases not matched to a gene: 11. TCRdb reprocessed the 5' RACE reads via MiXCR and lists one record per CDR3 protein. The sample yields 50,000 or so distinct CDR3 sequences, 9% to 12% seen once. This clonotype was detected many times. Its target is unknown. The TCR was taken from a woman between 35 and 50 years old with HTLV-1-associated myelopathy (HAM/TSP). Sequenced sample: PBMCs. This chain uses TRBV7-2 with TRBJ2-7; 8 bases line up with TRBD2. CDR3 bases: TGTGCCAGCAGCTTACAAGGGGGGCGGGGGGCCACCTACGAGCAGTACTTC. The encoded protein is CASSLQGGRGATYEQYF.